These 28 T cell receptor beta chains were sequenced from one sample in a study of T cell changes during pregnancy in multiple sclerosis. The protocol was immunoSEQ multiplex PCR, while the TCRdb copy is restricted to in-frame clones and leaves out a portion. The repertoire holds fewer than 80,000 clones, around nine tenths seen once, with over 0.25% in the top ten. The starting material was CD4+ T cells from peripheral blood mononuclear cells, obtained in the third trimester of pregnancy. These receptors all come from a female donor in good health, enrolled as a control in a pregnancy study.

The chain couples TRBV2 to TRBJ1-3; maybe TRBD1 (6 bases). V lost 6 bases to trimming and J lost 3 bases, with 12 bases between them. The CDR3 sequence is 14 residues long. The germline gives CDR1 SNHLY, CDR2 FYNNEI. The DNA of the CDR3 is TGTGCCAGCAGCTTGGACAGCGTTGGAAACACCATATATTTT. Translation gives CASSLDSVGNTIYF. The variable domain in full, completed from reference TRBV2 and TRBJ1-3, reads EPEVTQTPSHQVTQMGQEVILRCVPISNHLYFYWYRQILGQKVEFLVSFYNNEISEKSEIFDDQFSVERPDGSNFTLKIRSTKLEDSAMYFCASSLDSVGNTIYFGEGSWLTVV.

This chain uses TRBV4-1 with TRBJ2-1; 11 nucleotides match TRBD2. CDR1 and CDR2 from the germline V gene are MGHRA and YSYEKL. V was pared by 1 base and J by 6 bases, with 2 bases of the junction left unmatched. The length of the CDR3 is 15 residues. The CDR3 nucleotides are TGCGCCAGCAGCCAAGTACTAGCGGGGGCCAATGAGCAGTTCTTC. As protein: CASSQVLAGANEQFF.

The chain couples TRBV4-3 to TRBJ2-4, with 9 bases aligning to TRBD2. This CDR3 has 18 amino acids. Trimming removed 2 bases from V and 2 bases from J; junction bases left unmatched: 10. From germline, CDR1 is LGHNA and CDR2 YSLEER. The CDR3, as DNA: TGCGCCAGCAGCCAAATACTAGGCGGGGGGGTTTCCAAAAACATTCAGTACTTC. This translates into CASSQILGGGVSKNIQYF.

The chain combines TRBV7-9 with TRBJ1-2, with D tentatively TRBD1 (6 bases). V was trimmed by 0 bases and J by 4 bases, leaving 9 bases between them. The CDR3 has 14 amino acids. Germline V gene data show CDR1 as SEHNR and CDR2 as FQNEAQ (reference sequence). DNA for the CDR3: TGTGCCAGCAGCTTAGCGGGACACCCCTATGGCTACACCTTC. This gives the protein CASSLAGHPYGYTF.

The V gene is TRBV5-1, the J gene TRBJ2-1; D is perhaps TRBD2 (5 bases). Looked up from germline, CDR1 is SGHRS and CDR2 is YFSETQ. Trimming stripped 0 bases from V and 0 bases from J, with 13 bases between. The CDR3 covers 17 residues. The CDR3 DNA is TGCGCCAGCAGCTTGGGAGTGGTTGGGAGCTCCTACAATGAGCAGTTCTTC. It codes for CASSLGVVGSSYNEQFF.

The J gene is TRBJ2-7, the V gene TRBV6-5; weak D call: TRBD2 (6 bases). V was pared by 7 bases and J by 3 bases, with 13 bases between. The CDR3 contains 13 residues. Germline CDR1 MNHEY, CDR2 SVGAGI. The CDR3 sequence is CASNRGLDYEQYF. In DNA, the CDR3 is TGTGCCAGCAATCGGGGGTTGGACTACGAGCAGTACTTC.

The chain combines TRBV15 with TRBJ1-3; unclear D gene. The germline V and J ends were trimmed by 5 bases and 4 bases, with 18 bases remaining between them. The germline V gene encodes CDR1 LNHNV and CDR2 YYDKDF (reference sequence). CDR3 length equals 16 residues. The CDR3 DNA is TGTGCCACCAGCGGCCGAAGATCTCCGGGGGGAAACACCATATATTTT. Amino acid sequence: CATSGRRSPGGNTIYF.

The chain has TRBV5-4 and TRBJ1-4; 12 positions agree with TRBD1. Germline CDR1 SGHNT, CDR2 YYREEE (reference sequence). V gave up 3 bases and J gave up 12 bases; unmatched junction bases: 9. The CDR3 is 15 residues long. The CDR3 nucleotides read TGTGCCAGCAGCTCTCCGGGACAGGGGGCCCAAGAACTGTTTTTT. Its translation is CASSSPGQGAQELFF.

The gene calls are TRBV5-1 and TRBJ1-5; 10 positions agree with TRBD1. The V gene end was trimmed by 3 bases and the J gene end by 7 bases; junction bases not matched to a gene: 10. The germline V gene has CDR1 SGHRS and CDR2 YFSETQ. CDR3 size: 16 residues. The CDR3 region is CASSWNHDRGQQPQHF. The CDR3 bases are TGCGCCAGCAGCTGGAACCATGACAGGGGGCAGCAGCCCCAGCATTTT.

This chain connects TRBV30 to TRBJ2-5; no reliable D call. The V end lost 4 bases, the J end lost 3 bases, and 9 bases lay between the germline ends. CDR1 is GTSNPN and CDR2 is SVGIG in the germline V gene (reference sequence). The CDR3 runs to 12 residues. CDR3 protein: CAWTSTEETQYF. The CDR3 nucleotides are TGTGCCTGGACGAGTACAGAAGAGACCCAGTACTTC.

This rearrangement joins TRBV2 to TRBJ2-3, with 13 bases matching TRBD2. J gave up 6 bases and V 6 bases, and 6 bases lay outside the gene matches. This CDR3 is 15 amino acids long. Germline assignment: CDR1 SNHLY and CDR2 FYNNEI. CDR3 in amino acids: CASRETSGGRDTQYF. CDR3 DNA sequence: TGTGCCAGCAGGGAGACTAGCGGGGGGAGGGATACGCAGTATTTT.

CDR3 sequence reads: CASTGGGDEQFF. In nucleotides, the CDR3 is TGTGCCAGCACAGGGGGTGGGGATGAGCAGTTCTTC. The chain employs TRBV25-1 and TRBJ2-1; 7 bases line up with TRBD1. Germline values: CDR1 MGHDK, CDR2 SYGVNS. With 7 bases clipped from V and 8 bases from J, the junction kept 5 bases outside the gene matches. This CDR3 spans 12 amino acids.

CDR3 sequence (DNA): TGCAGCTCTACCGGGACTCCTATCGGGACTGAAGCTTTCTTT. It translates to CSSTGTPIGTEAFF. The chain joins TRBV29-1 to TRBJ1-1; D is perhaps TRBD1 (5 bases). V gave up 8 bases and J gave up 5 bases, with 21 bases separating them. From germline, CDR1 is SQVTM and CDR2 ANQGSEA. The CDR3 sequence is 14 residues long.

CDR3 bases: TGTGCCAGCAGCCATTTAGCGGGGGATCTGAACGAGCAGTACTTC. Translating it yields CASSHLAGDLNEQYF. V usage is TRBV11-1 and J usage is TRBJ2-7; 9 positions match TRBD2. Germline V gene sequence: CDR1 SGHAT, CDR2 FQDESV (reference sequence). The CDR3 is 15 residues long. V dropped 5 bases and J dropped 5; count of bases not matched to a gene: 10.

The DNA of the CDR3 is TGTGCCAGCAGCCAATCGACAGGGGGTTACGCCTACGAGCAGTACTTC. As protein: CASSQSTGGYAYEQYF. This chain uses TRBV4-2 with TRBJ2-7; 9 bases match TRBD1. V lost 2 bases and J lost 2; bases outside the gene matches: 7. The CDR3 is made up of 16 amino acids. Germline V gives CDR1 LGHNA, CDR2 YNFKEQ.

V is TRBV7-2 and J is TRBJ1-1; maybe TRBD1 (6 bases). V dropped 0 bases and J dropped 4 bases, with 15 bases sitting between them. The germline CDR1 and CDR2 sequences are SGHTA and FQGNSA. CDR3 length: 16 amino acids. CDR3 coding DNA: TGTGCCAGCAGCTTAGCTGGGGCAGGGGTTGCCACTGAAGCTTTCTTT. Residues: CASSLAGAGVATEAFF.

This clone was seen a handful of times. This chain uses TRBV7-9 with TRBJ1-1; 8 nucleotides match TRBD1. The CDR3 consists of 14 residues. V lost 3 bases, J lost 3 bases, and 3 bases stayed unmatched. The germline V gene has CDR1 SEHNR and CDR2 FQNEAQ (reference sequence). CDR3 DNA sequence: TGTGCCAGCAGCTTTACAGGGGGGTACACTGAAGCTTTCTTT. Encoded protein: CASSFTGGYTEAFF.

The rearrangement links TRBV6-1 to TRBJ1-2; no clear D. From germline, CDR1 is MNHNS and CDR2 SASEGT. Deletions cut 2 bases from V and 0 bases from J, with 16 bases between. The CDR3 is 17 residues long. As DNA, the CDR3 is TGTGCCAGCAGTGAATTAGTTGTACCAAAAGCTAACTATGGCTACACCTTC. It codes for CASSELVVPKANYGYTF.

The chain employs TRBV6-5 and TRBJ2-2; tentative D call: TRBD1 (5 bases). V was cut by 2 bases and J by 4 bases, with 8 bases left in between. This CDR3 is built from 14 residues. Germline-derived CDR1 and CDR2 are MNHEY and SVGAGI. The CDR3 here is CASSYGARTGELFF. CDR3 nucleotide sequence: TGTGCCAGCAGTTACGGGGCGCGCACCGGGGAGCTGTTTTTT.

CDR3 residues: CASSLEGRGDTQYF. The CDR3 DNA sequence: TGCGCCAGCAGCTTGGAAGGCCGGGGGGATACGCAGTATTTT. The chain employs TRBV5-1 and TRBJ2-3, with D possibly matching TRBD2 (6 bases). Germline-derived CDR1 and CDR2 are SGHRS and YFSETQ. CDR3 length: 14 residues. V was cut by 0 bases and J by 6 bases, with 11 bases left in between.

The chain is built from TRBV27 and TRBJ1-6, with 9 bases matching TRBD1. The length of the CDR3 is 20 residues. V lost 0 bases and J lost 6; bases outside the gene matches: 15. Germline V gene lookup returns CDR1 MNHEY and CDR2 SMNVEV (reference sequence). In nucleotides, the CDR3 is TGTGCCAGCAGTTTATCGCGAAACGACGGGACAGGGTGGGCTAATTCACCCCTCCACTTT. Translating it yields CASSLSRNDGTGWANSPLHF.

The chain joins TRBV2 to TRBJ2-5; D is possibly TRBD2 (7 bases). The CDR3 is made up of 13 amino acids. Germline assignment: CDR1 SNHLY and CDR2 FYNNEI. Trimming removed 7 bases from V and 4 bases from J, with 13 bases in between. DNA of the CDR3: TGTGCCAGCAACAGGGAGGGTAGAGAGACCCAGTACTTC. Amino acid sequence: CASNREGRETQYF. Together with reference TRBV2 and TRBJ2-5, the CDR3 gives the full variable domain: EPEVTQTPSHQVTQMGQEVILRCVPISNHLYFYWYRQILGQKVEFLVSFYNNEISEKSEIFDDQFSVERPDGSNFTLKIRSTKLEDSAMYFCASNREGRETQYFGPGTRLLVL.

V and J are TRBV13 and TRBJ1-6; D is uncertain. The CDR3 length is 14 residues. V was pared by 1 base and J by 6 bases, with 7 bases between. Per germline, CDR1 PRHDT and CDR2 FYEKMQ (reference sequence). The CDR3 DNA follows: TGTGCCAGCAGCTTAGTCCCAGTTAATTCACCCCTCCACTTT. Protein: CASSLVPVNSPLHF. Looking up the rest from reference TRBV13 and TRBJ1-6 gives the full variable domain: AAGVIQSPRHLIKEKRETATLKCYPIPRHDTVYWYQQGPGQDPQFLISFYEKMQSDKGSIPDRFSAQQFSDYHSELNMSSLELGDSALYFCASSLVPVNSPLHFGNGTRLTVT.

The V call is TRBV4-2, the J call TRBJ1-2; D gene uncertain. This CDR3 is 15 amino acids long. The V and J ends lost 4 bases and 1 base respectively, with 13 bases between them. Germline CDR1 LGHNA, CDR2 YNFKEQ. Here the CDR3 DNA reads TGTGCCAGCAGCCGAATTATTCGGGGTAACTATGGCTACACCTTC. Translation gives CASSRIIRGNYGYTF.

The chain employs TRBV6-5 and TRBJ2-1; 8 nucleotides match TRBD1. This CDR3 has 16 amino acids. The junction had 4 bases not matched to a gene; V was cut back by 0 bases and J by 3 bases. Germline V gene sequence: CDR1 MNHEY, CDR2 SVGAGI. The chain's CDR3 is CASSYSGTGRYNEQFF. Written as DNA, the CDR3 is TGTGCCAGCAGTTACTCGGGGACAGGTCGCTACAATGAGCAGTTCTTC.

The V and J genes are TRBV19 and TRBJ2-1; 7 bases are shared with TRBD1. CDR3 length equals 16 residues. The trim removed 1 base at V and 7 bases at J, leaving 10 bases unmatched. Per the germline V gene, CDR1 is LNHDA and CDR2 is SQIVND (reference sequence). The CDR3 nucleotides read TGTGCCAGTAGTATAGGACAGGGCTTAAATTGGAATGAGCAGTTCTTC. It yields the protein CASSIGQGLNWNEQFF.

The chain joins TRBV5-4 to TRBJ1-3, with D perhaps matching TRBD1 (6 bases). The CDR3 is 17 amino acids. Trimming shortened V by 3 bases and J by 0 bases, and 16 bases separated the two germline ends. Germline CDR1 reads SGHNT; CDR2 reads YYREEE (reference sequence). The chain's CDR3 is CASSWEYGQISGNTIYF. CDR3 sequence (DNA): TGTGCCAGCAGCTGGGAATACGGACAGATCTCTGGAAACACCATATATTTT.

The J gene is TRBJ2-1, the V gene TRBV6-5; D perhaps matches TRBD2 (5 bases). This CDR3 has 15 residues. The ends were cut back, 6 bases at V and 8 bases at J, with 20 bases in the middle. Germline CDR1 MNHEY, CDR2 SVGAGI. The CDR3 reads CASSSLASGRDEQFF. Here the CDR3 DNA reads TGTGCCAGCAGCTCCCTAGCCTCCGGTAGGGATGAGCAGTTCTTC.